This T cell receptor (beta chain) was documented in a study of T cell clonotyping in hematopoietic cell transplantation. Only in-frame clones appear in the TCRdb table, and some are missing; sequencing was by immunoSEQ multiplex PCR. The profile covers tens of thousands of clones, with 94% appearing a single time and 0.7% to 0.95% taken by the ten largest. The CDR3 is made up of 14 amino acids. Trimming shortened V by 4 bases and J by 4 bases, and 8 bases separated the two germline ends. Germline V gene data show CDR1 as MNHNS and CDR2 as SASEGT. Study findings and constraints: After transplant, recipient diversity fell while pathologically expanded clonotypes grew through day 180. Higher Inverse Simpson Index values in graft donor and pretransplant recipient predicted broader posttransplant TCR diversity. At the given depth, recipient repertoires were over 95% de novo clonotypes. Cells were unsorted, so CD4 and CD8 contributions were not separated.

On this clone: Its antigen is unknown. Additional DNA sequences in this sample encode the identical CDR3.

The chain carries TRBV6-1 and TRBJ1-6, with D unclear. Sequencing used peripheral blood mononuclear cells. The receptor was derived from a woman aged 50 to 60 in good health. Some clones in this sample may be carry-over from other donors' samples. This CDR3 is CASSAGPYNSPLHF. DNA of the CDR3: TGTGCCAGCAGTGCAGGTCCGTATAATTCACCCCTCCACTTT.